This T cell receptor (beta chain) derives from a study of cytomegalovirus exposure and HLA in healthy donors (dated by TCRdb to about 2017). For the wider study: The 500 to 800 repertoires of the first cohort and the 95 to 150 validation repertoires were produced on the same platform, according to a later analysis. Along with the approximately 700-subject first cohort, a separate validation cohort of over a hundred different subjects was used. The study combined high-throughput TCR immunosequencing, statistical association of individual TCRs with disease status, and machine learning to predict cytomegalovirus infection status. The study aimed to test whether cataloging public T cell receptors could reveal signatures of past pathogen exposure. Here is what the overall study found, with its caveats: It was suggested by the authors that the approach could potentially be generalized to other disease states and immunological phenotypes. A later analysis lacked HLA typing for the validation cohort, so it scored co-occurrence in that cohort across all 120 repertoires. While some public TCRs were present in many individuals, most TCR sequences turned up only very rarely across donors. Subsequent analysis determined that TCRs grouped into clusters in the first cohort also showed a tendency toward co-occurrence across the 130 or so validation repertoires, and approximately 94% of cluster scores exceeded 0. The classifier was reported to diagnose cytomegalovirus status with high specificity and sensitivity in both the original cohort and the validation cohort. In vitro tests confirmed that a few of the cytomegalovirus-associated TCR beta chains recognize cytomegalovirus antigens. A total of about 180 TCR beta chains were listed by the study as associated with cytomegalovirus.

This clone was found a few times. Its binding antigen is unknown. Per-base quality was not reported, and no clone a single base away is much larger than it. The donors were included in the validation cohort of over a hundred subjects, a group kept apart from the approximately 650-subject first cohort. Library creation used the immunoSEQ multiplex PCR assay. As for the original processing: A statistical classification framework was built for diagnosing cytomegalovirus status from the catalog of TCR beta chain sequences. The source is immuneACCESS, and TCRdb retained only in-frame sequences with V and J called. Part of the clones is not carried over; for the studies checked, unresolved V genes explain less than half of this, and the remainder is unexplained. The DNA gave D and trimming, while V, J and clone size come from that table. This sample gives some 170,000 clones in total; 86% of them show up just once. The biggest ten clones account for more than 2% of the sample.

The germline V gene yields KGHSH for CDR1 and LQKENI for CDR2. Including the terminal cysteine and phenylalanine, the CDR3 comprises 13 residues. The only DNA kept is the CDR3, 39 bases in frame from the first base. A distance of 9 bases separates the germline ends of V and J, which lose 7 bases and 0 bases respectively. The source is a woman younger than 30 in good health and CMV-seronegative. Material for sequencing was PBMCs. The chain employs TRBV18 and TRBJ1-1; the D segment could be TRBD1, given 6 matching bases. At the DNA level, the sequence is TGTGCCAGCTACCAGGGGTTGAACACTGAAGCTTTCTTT. Protein translation: CASYQGLNTEAFF.